Presented here are 26 T cell receptor beta chains from one specimen sequenced in a study of STAT5B mutations in CD4+ large granular lymphocyte leukemia. Method: immunoSEQ multiplex PCR; TCRdb's copy keeps in-frame clones and lacks some. Of about 30,000 clones in the sample, about 77% were seen once. The sample comprised CD4+ T cells from blood buffy coats. The receptors shown here come from a human donor in good health.

The gene calls are TRBV5-6 and TRBJ1-5; D is possibly TRBD1 (6 bases). In germline, CDR1 is SGHDT, CDR2 YYEEEE. V was clipped by 1 base and J by 6 bases, with 11 bases between them. This CDR3 contains 14 residues. The CDR3 is CASSLTGNGQPQHF. CDR3 DNA: TGTGCCAGCAGCTTGACAGGGAATGGTCAGCCCCAGCATTTT.

V usage is TRBV7-9 and J usage is TRBJ2-3, with TRBD2 as a possible D gene (6 bases). The CDR3 totals 16 residues. From germline, CDR1 is SEHNR and CDR2 FQNEAQ (reference sequence). V was trimmed by 0 bases and J by 0 bases, leaving 10 bases between them. The CDR3 nucleotides are TGTGCCAGCAGCTTAGCTAGCGGAGTTAGCACAGATACGCAGTATTTT. Translation: CASSLASGVSTDTQYF.

In its sample, this clone was seen a few times. The chain links TRBV5-5 to TRBJ1-1; no definite D call. This CDR3 contains 15 residues. Germline V CDR1 and CDR2: SGHKS, YYEKEE (reference sequence). Trimming pared 1 base from V and 0 bases from J, leaving 10 bases between. The CDR3 DNA follows: TGTGCCAGCAGCTTGAGCCAGAACATGAACACTGAAGCTTTCTTT. Its protein product is CASSLSQNMNTEAFF.

The chain recombines TRBV28 with TRBJ2-7; D assignment may be TRBD1 or TRBD2 (5 bases each). The germline gives CDR1 MDHEN, CDR2 SYDVKM. The CDR3 length is 16 residues. V shed 6 bases and J shed 2 bases, with 20 bases lying between them. This CDR3 reads CASSRFRGLAPYEQYF. The DNA for the CDR3 is TGTGCCAGCAGCCGATTTAGGGGTCTAGCCCCCTACGAGCAGTACTTC.

The chain joins TRBV25-1 to TRBJ2-1; TRBD1 might be the D (5 bases). This CDR3 is built from 13 residues. Germline V gene lookup returns CDR1 MGHDK and CDR2 SYGVNS. V was shortened by 7 bases and J by 10 bases, with 17 bases between the two germline ends. The CDR3, as DNA: TGTGCCAGCACAAGGGGCGCCTCGCACGAGCAGTTCTTC. Its translation is CASTRGASHEQFF.

The chain has TRBV7-2 and TRBJ2-3; the match to TRBD2 covers 9 bases. The germline CDR1 and CDR2 sequences are SGHTA and FQGNSA. The CDR3 covers 16 residues. The V and J ends lost 3 bases and 0 bases, in that order; junction bases with no gene match: 4. CDR3 nucleotide sequence: TGTGCCAGCAGCTTCTGGACTAGCGCAAGCACAGATACGCAGTATTTT. Protein sequence: CASSFWTSASTDTQYF.

The V call is TRBV30, the J call TRBJ2-3; 10 bases agree with TRBD2. This CDR3 spans 15 amino acids. Trimming took 2 bases from V and 1 from J; bases not matched to a gene: 3. The germline gives CDR1 GTSNPN, CDR2 SVGIG (reference sequence). CDR3 DNA: TGTGCCTGGAGTTCAGCGGGGGGGGGCACAGATACGCAGTATTTT. This translates into CAWSSAGGGTDTQYF.

CDR3 bases: TGTGCCAGCAGTCGCCGGGACAGGGGGAATGAGCAGTTCTTC. The encoded protein is CASSRRDRGNEQFF. The V and J genes are TRBV6-5 and TRBJ2-1; 11 bases map to TRBD1. CDR1 is MNHEY and CDR2 is SVGAGI in the germline V gene. This CDR3 is 14 amino acids long. The junction had 4 bases not matched to a gene; V was cut back by 5 bases and J by 7 bases.

V is TRBV7-8 and J is TRBJ1-5; D gene uncertain. CDR1 and CDR2 from the germline V gene are SGHVS and FQNEAQ. Between the trimmed V and J ends, which lost 5 bases and 0 bases, there was a span of 17 bases. The CDR3 runs 17 residues. CDR3 bases: TGTGCCAGCAGCCGAACTAAACAGTTCTATAGCAATCAGCCCCAGCATTTT. As protein: CASSRTKQFYSNQPQHF.

This clone was observed a handful of times. V gene TRBV6-6 combines with J gene TRBJ2-6; D is ambiguous. CDR1 and CDR2 from the germline V gene are MNHNY and SVGAGI (reference sequence). The CDR3 has 14 residues. Trimming took 6 bases from V and 4 from J, leaving 10 bases between them. CDR3 protein: CASRLSTGANVLTF. The CDR3 DNA is TGTGCCAGCAGGCTATCGACCGGGGCCAACGTCCTGACTTTC.

The V call is TRBV11-2, the J call TRBJ2-7; D perhaps matches TRBD1 (5 bases). The CDR3 consists of 15 residues. CDR1 is SGHAT, CDR2 FQNNGV, per germline. V was pared by 3 bases and J by 1 base, with 13 bases between. The CDR3 here is CASSLAQQVSYEQYF. CDR3 in DNA: TGTGCCAGCAGCTTGGCGCAACAGGTTTCCTACGAGCAGTACTTC. The full variable domain, in which reference TRBV11-2 and TRBJ2-7 provide the parts outside the CDR3, is EAGVAQSPRYKIIEKRQSVAFWCNPISGHATLYWYQQILGQGPKLLIQFQNNGVVDDSQLPKDRFSAERLKGVDSTLKIQPAKLEDSAVYLCASSLAQQVSYEQYFGPGTRLTVT.

The V call is TRBV6-6, the J call TRBJ2-7; tentatively, D is TRBD1 (5 bases). V was pared by 6 bases and J by 4 bases, with 7 bases between. This CDR3 has 11 residues. Germline V lookup: CDR1 MNHNY, CDR2 SVGAGI (reference sequence). The CDR3 coding sequence is TGTGCCAGCAGACGACAGTACGAGCAGTACTTC. It translates to CASRRQYEQYF.

The chain has TRBV29-1 and TRBJ2-6; D ambiguous. The length of the CDR3 is 13 residues. CDR1 and CDR2 (germline): SQVTM, ANQGSEA. Trimming left V 6 bases short and J 0 bases short, with 6 bases between. The CDR3 here is CSVLSSGANVLTF. DNA of the CDR3: TGCAGCGTCTTAAGCTCTGGGGCCAACGTCCTGACTTTC.

Here the CDR3 reads CASSLERGNEQFF. CDR3 nucleotides: TGTGCCAGCAGCTTAGAACGAGGGAATGAGCAGTTCTTC. This chain connects TRBV11-2 to TRBJ2-1; D perhaps matches TRBD2 (5 bases). V was cut by 0 bases and J by 7 bases, with 7 bases left in between. Germline CDR1 SGHAT, CDR2 FQNNGV. The CDR3 totals 13 residues.

The chain is built from TRBV4-2 and TRBJ2-1, with D maybe TRBD2 (5 bases). V was shortened by 4 bases and J by 0 bases, with 13 bases between the two germline ends. CDR1 and CDR2 from the germline V gene are LGHNA and YNFKEQ. The CDR3 totals 16 residues. DNA for the CDR3: TGTGCCAGCAGCCCTGGGAGAGGGAGCTCCTACAATGAGCAGTTCTTC. It specifies CASSPGRGSSYNEQFF.

The chain joins TRBV19 to TRBJ2-3; no reliable D call. The CDR3 extends over 16 amino acids. The germline V gene has CDR1 LNHDA and CDR2 SQIVND (reference sequence). The V gene lost 5 bases and the J gene lost 4 bases, with 19 bases spanning the gap. CDR3 sequence (DNA): TGTGCCAGTAGTTCCGGGTTTGATGAGATGGCAGATACGCAGTATTTT. This codes for CASSSGFDEMADTQYF.

This chain uses TRBV5-1 with TRBJ2-5, with D perhaps TRBD1 or TRBD2 (6 bases each). Trimming took off 4 bases at V and 0 bases at J, with 13 bases between the two ends. The length of the CDR3 is 15 residues. Germline assignment: CDR1 SGHRS and CDR2 YFSETQ. The CDR3 reads CASSLIGGNQETQYF. CDR3 DNA sequence: TGCGCCAGCAGCCTGATAGGGGGGAACCAAGAGACCCAGTACTTC.

In this sample, this clone turned up a few times. The chain carries TRBV9 and TRBJ1-4; tentatively, D is TRBD1 (5 bases). Per the germline V gene, CDR1 is SGDLS and CDR2 is YYNGEE. With 4 bases removed from V and 1 base from J, the gap between germline ends came to 14 bases. The length of the CDR3 is 16 residues. The CDR3 loop is CASSRWGGGTNEKLFF. The CDR3 nucleotides are TGTGCCAGCAGCCGGTGGGGGGGAGGAACTAATGAAAAACTGTTTTTT.

This clone was found a few times. CDR3 DNA: TGCGCCAGCAGCCCCGATCCCGCGAACACCGGGGAGCTGTTTTTT. Protein: CASSPDPANTGELFF. V usage is TRBV5-1 and J usage is TRBJ2-2; D not resolved. Trimming shortened V by 4 bases and J by 0 bases, and 10 bases separated the two germline ends. CDR1 and CDR2 from the germline V gene are SGHRS and YFSETQ. This CDR3 has 15 amino acids.

J is TRBJ1-5 and V is TRBV27; D remains unclear. The V gene lost 0 bases and the J gene lost 4 bases, with 10 bases spanning the gap. The CDR3 has 15 amino acids. CDR1 is MNHEY and CDR2 is SMNVEV in the germline V gene (reference sequence). The CDR3 region is CASSLSVKGNQPQHF. The DNA for the CDR3 is TGTGCCAGCAGTTTATCAGTTAAGGGTAATCAGCCCCAGCATTTT.

This rearrangement joins TRBV4-3 to TRBJ2-5; TRBD2 matches 7 bases. Judging by the DNA end, TRBJ2-7 fits better; the J call may be wrong. Germline V gene data show CDR1 as LGHNA and CDR2 as YSLEER. The CDR3 covers 15 residues. CDR3 sequence (DNA): TGCGCCAGCAGCCAACAGGTGCTGGGGGGGTACGAGCAGTACTTC. Protein product: CASSQQVLGGYEQYF.

The V and J genes are TRBV21-1 and TRBJ2-7; the table's TRBD1 call for D was not verified on the DNA. TRBV21-1 is recorded as a pseudogene. This CDR3 contains 14 residues. CDR3 loop: CAYKGTMIPYEQYF. The CDR3 DNA sequence: TGTGCCTACAAGGGGACAATGATTCCCTACGAGCAGTACTTC.

The chain uses TRBV7-2 and TRBJ2-3, with 10 bases that match TRBD2. CDR1 is SGHTA and CDR2 is FQGNSA in the germline V gene. J was trimmed by 0 bases and V by 8 bases; bases with no gene match: 2. CDR3 length: 14 amino acids. In DNA form, the CDR3 reads TGTGCCAGCCGGACTAGCGGTAGCACAGATACGCAGTATTTT. Translated, it gives CASRTSGSTDTQYF.

This clone appeared a single time. The V and J genes are TRBV6-1 and TRBJ1-5, with TRBD1 as a possible D gene (6 bases). Germline CDR1 and CDR2: MNHNS and SASEGT. The CDR3 contains 18 residues. V dropped 2 bases and J dropped 4 bases, with 21 bases sitting between them. In nucleotides, the CDR3 is TGTGCCAGCAGTGAAAAATGGGTGTCAGGGGCATTAAATCAGCCCCAGCATTTT. Translated, it gives CASSEKWVSGALNQPQHF.

The chain uses TRBV5-1 and TRBJ2-1; 10 bases match TRBD2. Per germline, CDR1 SGHRS and CDR2 YFSETQ. V shed 4 bases, J shed 5 bases, and the junction held 9 bases outside the gene matches. The CDR3 contains 16 residues. CDR3 DNA sequence: TGCGCCAGCAGCCTGGGACTAGCGCAGAGAAACAATGAGCAGTTCTTC. As protein: CASSLGLAQRNNEQFF.

The rearrangement uses TRBV6-1 and TRBJ2-7; D not resolved. CDR3 length equals 11 residues. In germline, CDR1 is MNHNS, CDR2 SASEGT. The V and J ends lost 5 bases and 5 bases respectively, with 7 bases between them. CDR3 sequence reads: CASSPNHEQYF. The CDR3 nucleotides are TGTGCCAGCAGTCCTAACCACGAGCAGTACTTC.